Listed below are T cell receptor beta chains from one sample, sequenced in a study of T cells in tuberculosis. This table comes from immunoSEQ multiplex PCR, and its TCRdb copy is limited to in-frame clones, with some not included. Here the sample spans 40,000 or so clones, approximately 94% being singletons. The specimen comprised PBMCs, sampled at tuberculosis diagnosis. These receptors came from an adult with tuberculosis. CDR3s include the opening cysteine and the closing phenylalanine or tryptophan. A D gene is named only where the DNA matches it firmly. A clone size is listed for some rows: how often the clone was seen (once, few, many), or a class if it is expanded.

abundance: few; j_gene: TRBJ2-1; v_gene: TRBV25-1; d_gene: TRBD1; CDR3nt: TGTGCCAGCAGTGCACCCCCGGGACAGAGATTGGACAATGAGCAGTTCTTC; CDR3aa: CASSAPPGQRLDNEQFF
abundance: -; j_gene: TRBJ2-2; v_gene: TRBV21-1; d_gene: -; CDR3nt: TGTGCCGAGTTGCCCGAGGGAGGGGACGATGACACCGGGGAGCTGTTTTTT; CDR3aa: CAELPEGGDDDTGELFF
abundance: few; j_gene: TRBJ2-7; v_gene: TRBV9; d_gene: -; CDR3nt: TGTGCCAGCAGCGTGGGTTGGAGGAGCTCGAATACCTACGAGCAGTACTTC; CDR3aa: CASSVGWRSSNTYEQYF
abundance: -; j_gene: TRBJ2-1; v_gene: TRBV6-1; d_gene: -; CDR3nt: TGTGCCAGCAGGTACCGGGACATCGAATACAATGAGCAGTTCTTC; CDR3aa: CASRYRDIEYNEQFF
abundance: -; j_gene: TRBJ1-6; v_gene: TRBV19; d_gene: -; CDR3nt: TGTGCCAGTAGGACTTGGGGGGATTCACCCCTCCACTTT; CDR3aa: CASRTWGDSPLHF
abundance: -; j_gene: TRBJ2-5; v_gene: TRBV4-3; d_gene: -; CDR3nt: TGCGCCAGCAGCCAAGATTGGGAGACTAAAGAGACCCAGTACTTC; CDR3aa: CASSQDWETKETQYF
abundance: -; j_gene: TRBJ2-7; v_gene: TRBV12-5; d_gene: -; CDR3nt: TGTGCTAGTGGTTTGGCCCTTGCAGGGCCCTACGAGCAGTACTTC; CDR3aa: CASGLALAGPYEQYF
abundance: -; j_gene: TRBJ2-2; v_gene: TRBV19; d_gene: TRBD2; CDR3nt: TGTGCCAGTAATGGCGTTAGCGGGGGAGGTTTTATAAGGGACACCGGGGAGCTGTTTTTT; CDR3aa: CASNGVSGGGFIRDTGELFF
abundance: -; j_gene: TRBJ2-2; v_gene: TRBV7-6; d_gene: -; CDR3nt: TGTGCCAGCACCCCCGCGGGGCCCGGGGAGCTGTTTTTT; CDR3aa: CASTPAGPGELFF
abundance: -; j_gene: TRBJ2-3; v_gene: TRBV11-2; d_gene: TRBD1; CDR3nt: TGTGCCAGCAGCTACCCGGGACAGGGGTTCTACACAGATACGCAGTATTTT; CDR3aa: CASSYPGQGFYTDTQYF
abundance: few; j_gene: TRBJ1-3; v_gene: TRBV18; d_gene: -; CDR3nt: TGTGCCAGCACCGAGCTAATCTCTGGAAACACCATATATTTT; CDR3aa: CASTELISGNTIYF
abundance: -; j_gene: TRBJ1-2; v_gene: TRBV4-3; d_gene: TRBD1; CDR3nt: TGCGCCAGCAGCCGCGGGACAGGGGACTACACCTTC; CDR3aa: CASSRGTGDYTF
abundance: once; j_gene: TRBJ2-7; v_gene: TRBV5-6; d_gene: -; CDR3nt: TGTGCCAGCAGCCGTCCTGACAGTTCCTACGAGCAGTACTTC; CDR3aa: CASSRPDSSYEQYF
abundance: -; j_gene: TRBJ2-7; v_gene: TRBV2; d_gene: TRBD1; CDR3nt: TGTGCCAGCAGGGACAGGGGGCATAGAAACGAGCAGTACTTC; CDR3aa: CASRDRGHRNEQYF
abundance: once; j_gene: TRBJ2-5; v_gene: TRBV7-2; d_gene: -; CDR3nt: TGTGCCAGCAGCCGTCACGGGACTGGTGGGGAGACCCAGTACTTC; CDR3aa: CASSRHGTGGETQYF
abundance: -; j_gene: TRBJ1-2; v_gene: TRBV19; d_gene: TRBD1; CDR3nt: TGTGCCAGTAGCGGGACAGAAAATAACTATGGCTACACCTTC; CDR3aa: CASSGTENNYGYTF